The 32 T cell receptor beta chains below come from one sample, sequenced in a study of T cells in Graves' hyperthyroidism and ophthalmopathy (dated by TCRdb to between 2017 and 2020). The library was prepared using multiplex PCR. The sample was run on an Illumina HiSeq 2000. TCR beta CDR3 regions were amplified from RNA transcripts. The first round of RT-PCR for the TCR CDR3 was performed with the HTBI primer set and the Qiagen OneStep RT-PCR kit. The public reads were run again by TCRdb, first through fastp at Q25 and then through MiXCR, and only productive beta chains were kept. Rows with a matching CDR3 protein are joined into one entry that keeps the most common DNA and genes. Across this sample there are approximately 400,000 distinct CDR3 sequences, with 15% seen only once. Roughly 33% of the sample rests with the top ten. Sequenced material: blood. The source is a woman aged 30 to 39 with Graves' hyperthyroidism.

This clonotype has at least ten counts. The chain joins TRBV28 to TRBJ2-2; a possible D gene is TRBD2 (5 bases). Trimming left V 6 bases short and J 4 bases short, with 15 bases between. Per the germline V gene, CDR1 is MDHEN and CDR2 is SYDVKM. This CDR3 contains 15 residues. CDR3 amino acids: CASSHTRTGTGELFF. The CDR3 DNA reads TGTGCCAGCAGCCACACTAGAACCGGCACCGGGGAGCTGTTTTTT.

This clonotype was picked up a small number of times. The V gene is TRBV7-3, the J gene TRBJ2-1; D perhaps matches TRBD2 (6 bases). CDR1 and CDR2 (germline): SGHTA, FQGTGA. V was pared by 5 bases and J by 8 bases, with 19 bases between. CDR3 length: 15 residues. The CDR3 here is CASSPEGLQIDEQFF. CDR3 nucleotides: TGTGCCAGCAGCCCCGAGGGACTCCAGATTGATGAGCAGTTCTTC.

This clonotype was detected a few times. This chain joins TRBV9 and TRBJ2-4; D gene uncertain. CDR1 and CDR2 (germline): SGDLS, YYNGEE. Trimming shortened V by 3 bases and J by 5 bases, and 9 bases separated the two germline ends. The CDR3 consists of 13 residues. The DNA for the CDR3 is TGTGCCAGCAGCGCCAGTTCGGAAAACATTCAGTACTTC. Translation: CASSASSENIQYF.

The chain couples TRBV10-3 to TRBJ1-1, with TRBD1 as a possible D gene (6 bases). V lost 9 bases and J 0 bases, leaving 11 bases between the germline ends. Germline V gives CDR1 ENHRY, CDR2 SYGVKD. This CDR3 has 13 residues. For the CDR3, the DNA is TGTGCCATTCAGAGGGGGATGAACACTGAAGCTTTCTTT. Protein product: CAIQRGMNTEAFF.

The rearrangement uses TRBV20-1 and TRBJ2-7; 10 nucleotides align to TRBD1. V trimming: 6 bases; J trimming: 3 bases; junction bases outside the gene matches: 5. CDR1 and CDR2 (germline): DFQATT, SNEGSKA (reference sequence). The CDR3 spans 13 residues. For the CDR3, the DNA is TGCAGTGCAGGGGACAGGGGAAACTACGAGCAGTACTTC. Encoded protein: CSAGDRGNYEQYF.

The table lists this clonotype with a few counts. The gene calls are TRBV5-1 and TRBJ2-3; 11 bases map to TRBD1. This CDR3 has 15 residues. Losses at the gene ends were 4 bases for V and 4 bases for J; bases not matched to a gene: 5. The germline CDR1 and CDR2 sequences are SGHRS and YFSETQ. The CDR3 spells CASSHGQGASDTQYF. As DNA, the CDR3 is TGCGCCAGCAGCCACGGACAGGGGGCGTCAGATACGCAGTATTTT.

This clonotype was detected many times. This rearrangement joins TRBV15 to TRBJ2-5, with 8 bases lining up with TRBD1. The V gene's germline CDR1 is LNHNV and CDR2 YYDKDF (reference sequence). The CDR3 is 14 amino acids. The V and J ends lost 5 bases and 2 bases, in that order; junction bases with no gene match: 4. CDR3 sequence (DNA): TGTGCCACCAGCCTTACAGGGGGGCAAGAGACCCAGTACTTC. Its protein product is CATSLTGGQETQYF.

This clonotype was seen only a few times. The chain joins TRBV18 to TRBJ2-1, with TRBD1 as a possible D gene (6 bases). V was pared by 2 bases and J by 7 bases, with 9 bases between. CDR3 length: 13 residues. Germline V gene data show CDR1 as KGHSH and CDR2 as LQKENI. CDR3 nucleotides: TGTGCCAGCTCACCAATAGGACAGAATGAGCAGTTCTTC. As protein: CASSPIGQNEQFF.

The chain is built from TRBV5-6 and TRBJ1-3; D call uncertain. V shed 0 bases and J shed 6 bases, with 10 bases lying between them. In germline, CDR1 is SGHDT, CDR2 YYEEEE. This CDR3 contains 14 residues. The CDR3 nucleotides read TGTGCCAGCAGCTTGGGGCAAGCGGCAAACACCATATATTTT. Translated, it gives CASSLGQAANTIYF.

This clonotype came up a few times. This chain links TRBV12-3 or TRBV12-4 with TRBJ2-7; possible D gene TRBD1, 6 bases. V lost 6 bases to trimming and J lost 2 bases, with 14 bases between them. The CDR3 runs 14 residues. CDR3 in DNA: TGTGCCAGCAGGTTGGACAGTCCTACCTACGAGCAGTACTTC. Protein sequence: CASRLDSPTYEQYF.

This clonotype was detected once. The genes are TRBV29-1 and TRBJ2-7; 8 positions match TRBD2. The CDR3 is 12 amino acids. Germline V gives CDR1 SQVTM, CDR2 ANQGSEA. With 4 bases clipped from V and 6 bases from J, the junction kept 5 bases outside the gene matches. The CDR3 spells CSVVAGIGEQYF. The CDR3 DNA reads TGCAGCGTTGTAGCGGGGATCGGCGAGCAGTACTTC.

This clonotype has a count of ten or more. This sequence joins TRBV7-8 and TRBJ1-5, with D possibly matching TRBD1 (6 bases). The V and J ends lost 1 base and 3 bases respectively, with 10 bases between them. The germline V gene has CDR1 SGHVS and CDR2 FQNEAQ. The CDR3 consists of 15 residues. CDR3 DNA sequence: TGTGCCAGCAGCTTAGTGCCAGGGGCCAATCAGCCCCAGCATTTT. It is translated as CASSLVPGANQPQHF. Based on the CDR3 plus reference TRBV7-8 and TRBJ1-5, the full variable domain is GAGVSQSPRYKVAKRGQDVALRCDPISGHVSLFWYQQALGQGPEFLTYFQNEAQLDKSGLPSDRFFAERPEGSVSTLKIQRTQQEDSAVYLCASSLVPGANQPQHFGDGTRLSIL.

This clonotype was detected ten times or more. The chain joins TRBV9 to TRBJ2-5, with unresolved D. This CDR3 region has 15 residues. CDR1 is SGDLS and CDR2 is YYNGEE in the germline V gene. V was shortened by 0 bases and J by 0 bases, with 9 bases between the two germline ends. CDR3 coding DNA: TGTGCCAGCAGCGTAGGTCAGTCCTACCAAGAGACCCAGTACTTC. Translated: CASSVGQSYQETQYF. Based on the CDR3 plus reference TRBV9 and TRBJ2-5, the full variable domain is DSGVTQTPKHLITATGQRVTLRCSPRSGDLSVYWYQQSLDQGLQFLIQYYNGEERAKGNILERFSAQQFPDLHSELNLSSLELGDSALYFCASSVGQSYQETQYFGPGTRLLVL.

This clonotype was seen many times. V usage is TRBV20-1 and J usage is TRBJ1-2; TRBD1 aligns across 7 bases. The CDR3 is 13 amino acids. Trimming at V came to 4 bases and at J to 10 bases, leaving 12 bases not matched to a gene. Per the germline V gene, CDR1 is DFQATT and CDR2 is SNEGSKA (reference sequence). The CDR3 reads CSATFVTGLIYTF. CDR3 bases: TGCAGTGCTACCTTCGTGACAGGGCTGATCTACACCTTC.

The chain joins TRBV7-2 to TRBJ2-3, with 7 bases identical to TRBD2. Germline values: CDR1 SGHTA, CDR2 FQGNSA. Losses at the gene ends were 5 bases for V and 6 bases for J; bases not matched to a gene: 14. The CDR3 consists of 16 residues. Written as DNA, the CDR3 is TGTGCCAGCAGCCCCTTCACAGGAGCGGGGAAGGATACGCAGTATTTT. Amino acid sequence: CASSPFTGAGKDTQYF.

This clonotype occurred a few times. The J gene is TRBJ2-6, the V gene TRBV29-1; possible D gene TRBD1, 6 bases. V gave up 5 bases and J gave up 0 bases, with 8 bases separating them. The CDR3 spans 14 residues. CDR1 is SQVTM and CDR2 is ANQGSEA in the germline V gene. CDR3 residues: CSVPQGSGANVLTF. Written as DNA, the CDR3 is TGCAGCGTTCCACAGGGCTCTGGGGCCAACGTCCTGACTTTC.

The rearrangement joins TRBV6-2 or TRBV6-3 to TRBJ2-3; no clear D. Trimming removed 6 bases at V and 1 base at J, with 11 bases between. This CDR3 contains 14 residues. Germline V gene data show CDR1 as MNHEY and CDR2 as SVGEGT. CDR3 coding DNA: TGTGCCAGCAGAGGGTCCAGAGGCACAGATACGCAGTATTTT. Translated: CASRGSRGTDTQYF.

In this sample, this clonotype turned up many times. The rearrangement links TRBV3-1 to TRBJ2-3; 9 bases are a match to TRBD2. The CDR3 has 18 residues. With 2 bases clipped from V and 0 bases from J, the junction kept 9 bases outside the gene matches. Germline values: CDR1 LGHDT, CDR2 YNNKEL (reference sequence). The CDR3 DNA reads TGTGCCAGCAGCCAATTACTGGGACTAGCCAAAAGCACAGATACGCAGTATTTT. Amino acid sequence: CASSQLLGLAKSTDTQYF.

Details on this clonotype: A much more abundant neighbour one base away suggests this may be a read error. Lacking the conserved final phenylalanine or tryptophan, this CDR3 likely reflects a read error. This sequence joins TRBV18 and TRBJ2-7; 7 nucleotides line up with TRBD2. Germline CDR1 is KGHSH and CDR2 is LQKENI. This CDR3 comprises 14 residues. Trimming took 0 bases from V and 4 from J; bases not matched to a gene: 3. The CDR3 coding sequence is TGTGCCAGCTCACCACCTGGGGGGGGATACGAGCAGTACCTC. Its translation: CASSPPGGGYEQYL.

Comments on this clonotype: This may come from a read error, since a much larger clone is one base off. The CDR3 does not end in the conserved phenylalanine or tryptophan, so this is likely a read error. V usage is TRBV11-2 and J usage is TRBJ2-1; TRBD2 might be the D (7 bases). Looked up from germline, CDR1 is SGHAT and CDR2 is FQNNGV. Trimming pared 5 bases from V and 0 bases from J, leaving 20 bases between. CDR3 length equals 18 residues. The CDR3 region is CASSQKGGGRLSYNEQFL. The CDR3 DNA is TGTGCCAGCAGCCAGAAGGGAGGGGGGCGTCTCTCCTACAATGAGCAGTTCCTC.

This clonotype was observed a handful of times. The rearrangement links TRBV5-1 to TRBJ2-2; the D gene is possibly TRBD2 (6 bases). The CDR3 covers 14 residues. The germline V gene encodes CDR1 SGHRS and CDR2 YFSETQ. V lost 2 bases, J lost 2 bases, and 7 bases lay in between. This CDR3 is CASSLLANTGELFF. Written as DNA, the CDR3 is TGCGCCAGCAGCTTACTAGCCAACACCGGGGAGCTGTTTTTT.

This clonotype showed up just a few times. The chain is built from TRBV27 and TRBJ1-2; 8 bases match TRBD1. Germline V gives CDR1 MNHEY, CDR2 SMNVEV (reference sequence). The CDR3 length is 14 residues. The ends lost 0 bases at V and 6 bases at J; junction bases unmatched: 3. The CDR3 DNA is TGTGCCAGCAGTTTATCAACAGGGGGAGATGGCTACACCTTC. This gives the protein CASSLSTGGDGYTF.

This clonotype occurred many times. J is TRBJ1-1 and V is TRBV12-3 or TRBV12-4; tentatively, D is TRBD1 (5 bases). V lost 8 bases to trimming and J lost 6 bases, with 13 bases between them. There are 12 residues in the CDR3. The CDR3 region has the DNA TGTGCCAGCTGGGGACCGGGGGCTGAAGCTTTCTTT. It yields the protein CASWGPGAEAFF.

This clonotype was counted between two and nine times. This chain links TRBV24-1 with TRBJ2-2; a weak D match, TRBD2 (5 bases). The CDR3 contains 15 residues. From germline, CDR1 is KGHDR and CDR2 SFDVKD. Trimming shortened V by 0 bases and J by 3 bases, and 7 bases separated the two germline ends. The CDR3 loop reads CATSDLREHTGELFF. In DNA form, the CDR3 reads TGTGCCACCAGTGATTTGCGGGAACACACCGGGGAGCTGTTTTTT.

Ten or more counts support this clonotype. The chain combines TRBV3-1 with TRBJ2-2; 9 positions agree with TRBD1. CDR1 and CDR2 (germline): LGHDT, YNNKEL (reference sequence). CDR3 length: 15 residues. Trimming at V came to 3 bases and at J to 3 bases, leaving 2 bases not matched to a gene. This CDR3 reads CASSQWDRDTGELFF. The CDR3 region has the DNA TGTGCCAGCAGCCAGTGGGACAGGGACACCGGGGAGCTGTTTTTT.

The sample holds many counts of this clonotype. The rearrangement uses TRBV2 and TRBJ1-5; TRBD1 aligns across 7 bases. V was pared by 6 bases and J by 0 bases, with 5 bases of the junction left unmatched. This CDR3 is 15 amino acids long. Germline loops: CDR1 SNHLY, CDR2 FYNNEI. The CDR3 sequence: CASRATGASNQPQHF. The CDR3 bases are TGTGCCAGCAGGGCAACAGGGGCTAGCAATCAGCCCCAGCATTTT.

Concerning this clonotype itself: This may come from a read error, since a much larger clone is one base off. V and J are TRBV30 and TRBJ2-1; 8 positions match TRBD2. The CDR3 runs to 14 residues. The germline V gene has CDR1 GTSNPN and CDR2 SVGIG (reference sequence). V was clipped by 3 bases and J by 7 bases; unmatched bases: 8. CDR3 DNA sequence: TGTGCCTGGAGAGGGAGCGGGAGTTCGAATGAGCAGTTCTTC. It translates to CAWRGSGSSNEQFF. The full variable domain, completed using reference TRBV30 and TRBJ2-1, is SQTIHQWPATLVQPVGSPLSLECTVEGTSNPNLYWYRQAAGRGLQLLFYSVGIGQISSEVPQNLSASRPQDRQFILSSKKLLLSDSGFYLCAWRGSGSSNEQFFGPGTRLTVL.

This clonotype was recorded at least ten times. This chain links TRBV12-3 or TRBV12-4 with TRBJ1-1; D remains ambiguous. This CDR3 has 14 amino acids. The V and J ends lost 3 bases and 0 bases respectively, with 8 bases between them. The DNA for the CDR3 is TGTGCCAGCAGTTTCAAACAGCTGAACACTGAAGCTTTCTTT. Its protein product is CASSFKQLNTEAFF.

In this sample, this clonotype turned up a few times. This chain joins TRBV6-6 and TRBJ2-7, with a weak D call TRBD1 (5 bases). Trimming stripped 2 bases from V and 5 bases from J, with 16 bases between. CDR3 length: 15 amino acids. CDR1 and CDR2 (germline): MNHNY, SVGAGI (reference sequence). The CDR3 DNA reads as TGTGCCAGCAGTTACCCCCAGGGTGGAAGAGACGAGCAGTACTTC. It translates to CASSYPQGGRDEQYF.

V gene TRBV19 combines with J gene TRBJ1-5; a weak D match, TRBD1 (6 bases). CDR3 size: 15 residues. Trimming pared 3 bases from V and 5 bases from J, leaving 14 bases between. The V gene's germline CDR1 is LNHDA and CDR2 SQIVND (reference sequence). The CDR3 DNA follows: TGTGCCAGTAGTATGGTCCGGGACATCTATCAGCCCCAGCATTTT. Its translation is CASSMVRDIYQPQHF.

The sample holds a few counts of this clonotype. J is TRBJ2-3 and V is TRBV7-6, with 12 bases that match TRBD2. This CDR3 comprises 17 residues. CDR1 is SGHVS and CDR2 is FNYEAQ in the germline V gene. Trimming took 5 bases from V and 3 from J; bases not matched to a gene: 9. DNA of the CDR3: TGTGCCAGCAGCGCCAAGCTCCTAGCGGGAGGGACAGATACGCAGTATTTT. As protein: CASSAKLLAGGTDTQYF.

V and J are TRBV3-1 and TRBJ2-4, with a possible D match to TRBD2 (6 bases). The germline gives CDR1 LGHDT, CDR2 YNNKEL (reference sequence). V lost 3 bases, J lost 6 bases, and 18 bases lay in between. The CDR3 runs 16 residues. The CDR3 DNA reads as TGTGCCAGCAGCCAGCACGGGACCCAGGGAGGAAACATTCAGTACTTC. Its translation is CASSQHGTQGGNIQYF. Supplemented by reference TRBV3-1 and TRBJ2-4, the full variable domain reads DTAVSQTPKYLVTQMGNDKSIKCEQNLGHDTMYWYKQDSKKFLKIMFSYNNKELIINETVPNRFSPKSPDKAHLNLHINSLELGDSAVYFCASSQHGTQGGNIQYFGAGTRLSVL.